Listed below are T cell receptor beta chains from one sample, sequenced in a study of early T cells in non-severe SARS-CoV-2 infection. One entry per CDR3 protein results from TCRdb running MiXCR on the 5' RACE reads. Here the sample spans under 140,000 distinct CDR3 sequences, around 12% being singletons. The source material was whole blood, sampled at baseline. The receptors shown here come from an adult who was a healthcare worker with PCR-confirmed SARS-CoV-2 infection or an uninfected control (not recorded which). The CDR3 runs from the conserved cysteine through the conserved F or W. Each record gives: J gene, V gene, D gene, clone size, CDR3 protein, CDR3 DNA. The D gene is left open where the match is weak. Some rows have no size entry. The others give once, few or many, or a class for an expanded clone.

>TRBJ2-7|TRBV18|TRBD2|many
CASSSQTSGDEQYF
TGTGCCAGCTCATCGCAGACTAGCGGGGACGAGCAGTACTTC
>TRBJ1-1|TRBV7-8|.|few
CASSGGPENTEAFF
TGTGCCAGCAGCGGGGGGCCCGAGAACACTGAAGCTTTCTTT
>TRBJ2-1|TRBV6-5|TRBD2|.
CASSYRGRSSYNEQFF
TGTGCCAGCAGTTACCGCGGGAGGAGCTCCTACAATGAGCAGTTCTTC
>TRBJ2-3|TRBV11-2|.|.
CASSRRGTGTDTQYF
TGTGCCAGCAGCCGTCGGGGGACAGGCACAGATACGCAGTATTTT
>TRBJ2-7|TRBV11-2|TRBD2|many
CASSSLRPTSGSTYEQYF
TGTGCCAGCAGCTCTCTAAGGCCCACTAGCGGGAGCACCTACGAGCAGTACTTC
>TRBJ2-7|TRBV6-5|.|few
CASSYSRQHYEQYF
TGTGCCAGCAGTTACTCGAGACAGCATTACGAGCAGTACTTC
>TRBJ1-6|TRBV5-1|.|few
CASSLGGDNSPLHF
TGCGCCAGCAGCTTGGGAGGCGATAATTCACCCCTCCACTTT